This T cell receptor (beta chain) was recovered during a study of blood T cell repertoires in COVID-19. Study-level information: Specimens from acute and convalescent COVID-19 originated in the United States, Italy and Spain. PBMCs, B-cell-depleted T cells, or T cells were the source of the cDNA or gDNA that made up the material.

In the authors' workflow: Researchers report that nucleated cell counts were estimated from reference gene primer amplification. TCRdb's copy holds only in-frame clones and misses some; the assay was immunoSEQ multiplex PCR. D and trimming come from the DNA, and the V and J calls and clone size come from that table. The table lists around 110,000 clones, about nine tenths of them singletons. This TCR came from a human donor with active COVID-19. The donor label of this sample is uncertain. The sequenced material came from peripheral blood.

As DNA, the CDR3 is TGTGCCAGCAGTTACCAGGGGATGAACACTGAAGCTTTCTTT. Translation: CASSYQGMNTEAFF. V and J are TRBV6-2 or TRBV6-3 and TRBJ1-1, with D maybe TRBD1 (6 bases). V shed 2 bases and J shed 0 bases, with 7 bases lying between them. The CDR3 contains 14 residues. Germline values: CDR1 MNHEY, CDR2 SVGEGT.